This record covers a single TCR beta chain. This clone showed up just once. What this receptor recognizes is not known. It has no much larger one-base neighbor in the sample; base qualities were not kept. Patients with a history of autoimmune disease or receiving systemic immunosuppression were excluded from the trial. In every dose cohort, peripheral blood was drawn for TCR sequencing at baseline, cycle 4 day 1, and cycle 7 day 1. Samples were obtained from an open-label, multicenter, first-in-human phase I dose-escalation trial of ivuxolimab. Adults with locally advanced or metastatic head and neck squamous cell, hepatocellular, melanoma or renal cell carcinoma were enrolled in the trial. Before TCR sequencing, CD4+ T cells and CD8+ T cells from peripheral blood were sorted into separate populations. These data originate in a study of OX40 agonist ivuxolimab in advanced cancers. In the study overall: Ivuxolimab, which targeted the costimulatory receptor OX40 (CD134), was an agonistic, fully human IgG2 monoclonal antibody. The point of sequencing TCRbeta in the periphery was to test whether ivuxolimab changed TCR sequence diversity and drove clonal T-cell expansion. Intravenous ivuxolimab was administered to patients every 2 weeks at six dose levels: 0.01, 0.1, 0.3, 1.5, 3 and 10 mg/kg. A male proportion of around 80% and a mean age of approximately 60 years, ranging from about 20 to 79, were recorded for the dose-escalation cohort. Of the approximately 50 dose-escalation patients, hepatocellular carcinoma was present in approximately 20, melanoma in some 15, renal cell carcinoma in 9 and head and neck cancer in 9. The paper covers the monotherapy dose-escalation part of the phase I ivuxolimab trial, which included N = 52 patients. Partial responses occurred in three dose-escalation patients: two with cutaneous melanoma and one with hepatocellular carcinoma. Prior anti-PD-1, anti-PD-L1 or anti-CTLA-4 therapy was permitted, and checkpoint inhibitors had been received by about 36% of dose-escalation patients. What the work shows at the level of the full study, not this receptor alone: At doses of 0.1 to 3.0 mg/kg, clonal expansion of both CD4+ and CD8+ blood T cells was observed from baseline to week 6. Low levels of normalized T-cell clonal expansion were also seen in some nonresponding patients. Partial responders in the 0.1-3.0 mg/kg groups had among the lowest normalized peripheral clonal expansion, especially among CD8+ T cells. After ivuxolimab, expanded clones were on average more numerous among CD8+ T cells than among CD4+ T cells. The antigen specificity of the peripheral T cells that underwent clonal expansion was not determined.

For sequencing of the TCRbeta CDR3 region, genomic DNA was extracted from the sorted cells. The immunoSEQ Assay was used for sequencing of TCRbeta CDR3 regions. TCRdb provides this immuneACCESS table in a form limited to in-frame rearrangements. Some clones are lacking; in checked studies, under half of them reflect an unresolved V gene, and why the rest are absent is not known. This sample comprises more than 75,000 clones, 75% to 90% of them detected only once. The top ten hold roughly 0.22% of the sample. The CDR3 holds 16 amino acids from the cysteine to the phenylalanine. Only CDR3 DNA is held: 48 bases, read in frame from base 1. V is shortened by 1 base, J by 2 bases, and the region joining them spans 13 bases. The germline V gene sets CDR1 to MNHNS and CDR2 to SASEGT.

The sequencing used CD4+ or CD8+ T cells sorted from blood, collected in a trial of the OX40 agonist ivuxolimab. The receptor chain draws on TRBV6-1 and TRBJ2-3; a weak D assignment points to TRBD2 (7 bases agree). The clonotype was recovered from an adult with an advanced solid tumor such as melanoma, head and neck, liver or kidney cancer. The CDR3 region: CASSEGRRGHTDTQYF. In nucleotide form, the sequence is TGTGCCAGCAGTGAAGGGAGGCGGGGGCACACAGATACGCAGTATTTT.